This TCR beta chain comes out of a study of Graves' ophthalmopathy and Graves' hyperthyroidism. Study outcomes and limitations: Detection in blood was also observed for most expanded thyroid clonotypes above 0.001 frequency.

RNA transcripts were the source from which TCR beta CDR3 regions were amplified. HTBI primers primed a first-round RT-PCR, and a second-round multiplex PCR followed. TCRdb re-derived calls from the multiplex PCR reads in MiXCR, one entry per CDR3 protein. The table includes about 550,000 distinct CDR3 sequences, less than 40% detected once. The CDR3 length is 12 residues. V was trimmed by 6 bases and J by 3 bases, leaving 12 bases between them. CDR1 SQVTM and CDR2 ANQGSEA come from the germline V gene. This clonotype was seen ten or more times. The antigen is unknown. What was sequenced was peripheral blood or thyroid tissue (not recorded which). This sequence was found in an adult man with Graves' hyperthyroidism. J is TRBJ2-7 and V is TRBV29-1, with D hard to call. This CDR3 reads CSVELGLYEQYF. CDR3 in DNA: TGCAGCGTGGAGCTGGGCCTCTACGAGCAGTACTTC.